This T cell receptor beta chain appears in the sequencing data of a study of cytomegalovirus exposure and HLA in healthy donors. The wider study: A prior analysis found 90 million to 120 million unique TCR beta sequences from around 200 million T cells.

In its sample, this clone was seen once. Its specificity is not known. One end of the junction is discordant with germline, which a read error may explain. PCR amplification relied on 60 Vbeta primers (plus 13 Jbeta primers). TCRdb's copy holds only in-frame clones and misses some; the assay was immunoSEQ multiplex PCR. Of roughly 150,000 clones in the sample, 80% to 85% were seen once. Study findings and constraints: A reported reduction in N-insertions relative to the 666-donor mean was seen in an Asian-associated ancestry cluster in a later analysis. Presence/absence analyses assumed roughly uniform sequencing depth across donors. TCR association rates varied by HLA locus in a later analysis, with DRB1 highest and HLA-C lowest.

This TCR came from a boy between 2 and 10 years old in good health and CMV-seronegative. The specimen was PBMCs.

CDR3 sequence: CASSLSPGLAGGEQFF. The CDR3 DNA reads as TGTGCCAGCAGTTTAAGTCCGGGACTAGCGGGAGGAGAGCAGTTCTTC. V and J are TRBV7-3 and TRBJ2-1; 15 bases line up with TRBD2. The germline CDR1 and CDR2 sequences are SGHTA and FQGTGA. CDR3 length: 16 amino acids.